This TCR beta chain was recovered during a study of cytomegalovirus exposure and HLA in healthy donors. Between the trimmed V and J ends, which lost 6 bases and 4 bases, there was a span of 15 bases. The germline V gene has CDR1 MNHEY and CDR2 SVGAGI. The CDR3 has 14 amino acids. The PCR employed 60 Vbeta primers together with 13 Jbeta primers. The assay was immunoSEQ multiplex PCR, and TCRdb's table has in-frame clones only and misses some. The table shows 60,000 or so clones, with 55% to 75% occurring only once. The clonotype originates from a man between 35 and 55 years old in good health and CMV-seropositive. The sample comprised PBMCs. V usage is TRBV6-5 and J usage is TRBJ1-1; D not certain. The CDR3 spells CASSPSRAVTEAFF. CDR3 DNA sequence: TGTGCCAGCAGCCCTTCGAGGGCGGTCACTGAAGCTTTCTTT.